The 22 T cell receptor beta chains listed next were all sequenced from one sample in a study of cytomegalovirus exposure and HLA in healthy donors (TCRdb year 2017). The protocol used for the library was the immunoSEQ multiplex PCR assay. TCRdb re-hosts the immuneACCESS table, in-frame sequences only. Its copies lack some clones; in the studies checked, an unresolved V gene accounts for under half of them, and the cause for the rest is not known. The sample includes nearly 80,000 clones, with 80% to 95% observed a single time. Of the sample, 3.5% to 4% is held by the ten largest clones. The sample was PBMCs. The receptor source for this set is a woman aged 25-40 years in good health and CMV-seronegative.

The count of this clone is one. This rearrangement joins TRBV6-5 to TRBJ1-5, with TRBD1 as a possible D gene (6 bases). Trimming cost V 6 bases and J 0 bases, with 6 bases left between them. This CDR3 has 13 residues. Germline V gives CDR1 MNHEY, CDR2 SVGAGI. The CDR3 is CASRDSSNQPQHF. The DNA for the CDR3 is TGTGCCAGCAGGGACAGTAGCAATCAGCCCCAGCATTTT.

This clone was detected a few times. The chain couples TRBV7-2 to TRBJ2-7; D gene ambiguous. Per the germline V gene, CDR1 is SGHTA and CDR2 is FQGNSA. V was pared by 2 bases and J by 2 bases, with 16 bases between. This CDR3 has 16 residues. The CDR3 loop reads CASSLRSRSQPYEQYF. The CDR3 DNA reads TGTGCCAGCAGCTTAAGATCAAGATCACAGCCCTACGAGCAGTACTTC.

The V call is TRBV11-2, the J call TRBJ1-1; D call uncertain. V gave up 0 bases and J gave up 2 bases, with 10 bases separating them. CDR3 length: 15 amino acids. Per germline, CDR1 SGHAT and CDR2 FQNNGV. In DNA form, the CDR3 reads TGTGCCAGCAGCTTAGAACGACATTTTAACACTGAAGCTTTCTTT. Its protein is CASSLERHFNTEAFF.

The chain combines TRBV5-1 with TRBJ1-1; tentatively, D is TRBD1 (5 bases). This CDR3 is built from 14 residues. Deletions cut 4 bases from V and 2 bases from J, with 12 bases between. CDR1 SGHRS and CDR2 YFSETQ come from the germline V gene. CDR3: CASSEGALNTEAFF. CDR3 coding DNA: TGCGCCAGCAGCGAAGGGGCCCTAAACACTGAAGCTTTCTTT.

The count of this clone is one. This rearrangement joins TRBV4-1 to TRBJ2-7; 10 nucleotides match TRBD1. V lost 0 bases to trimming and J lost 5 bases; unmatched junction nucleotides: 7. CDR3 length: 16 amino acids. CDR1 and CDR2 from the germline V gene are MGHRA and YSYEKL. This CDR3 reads CASSQDSTGGGDEQYF. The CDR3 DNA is TGCGCCAGCAGCCAAGATTCGACAGGGGGCGGCGACGAGCAGTACTTC.

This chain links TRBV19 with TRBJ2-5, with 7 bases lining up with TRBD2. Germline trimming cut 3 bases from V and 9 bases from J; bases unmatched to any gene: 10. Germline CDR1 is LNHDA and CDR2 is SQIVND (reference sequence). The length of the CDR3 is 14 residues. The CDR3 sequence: CASSMDGDGGAQYF. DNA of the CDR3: TGTGCCAGTAGTATGGACGGCGATGGGGGGGCCCAGTACTTC. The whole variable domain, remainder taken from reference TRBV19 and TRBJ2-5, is DGGITQSPKYLFRKEGQNVTLSCEQNLNHDAMYWYRQDPGQGLRLIYYSQIVNDFQKGDIAEGYSVSREKKESFPLTVTSAQKNPTAFYLCASSMDGDGGAQYFGPGTRLLVL.

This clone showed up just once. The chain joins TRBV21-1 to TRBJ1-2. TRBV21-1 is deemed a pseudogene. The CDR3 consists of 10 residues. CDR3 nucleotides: TGTGCCAGCACGCGCTATGGCTACACCTTC. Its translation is CASTRYGYTF.

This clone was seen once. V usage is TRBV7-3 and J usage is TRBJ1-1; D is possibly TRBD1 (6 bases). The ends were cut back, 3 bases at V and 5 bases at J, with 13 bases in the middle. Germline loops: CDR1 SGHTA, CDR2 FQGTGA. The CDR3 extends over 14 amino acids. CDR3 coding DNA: TGTGCCAGCAGCTTGGGGGCCCTGGGGACTGAAGCTTTCTTT. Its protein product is CASSLGALGTEAFF.

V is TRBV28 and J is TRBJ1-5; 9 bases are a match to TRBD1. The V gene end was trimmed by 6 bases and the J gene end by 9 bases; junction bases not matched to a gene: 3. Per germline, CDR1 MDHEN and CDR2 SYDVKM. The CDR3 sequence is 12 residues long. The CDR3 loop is CASSYRGLPQHF. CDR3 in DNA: TGTGCCAGCAGCTACAGGGGGCTGCCCCAGCATTTT.

CDR3 DNA sequence: TGTGCCAGCAGCGTAGGGGGCGGGACAGCTGGAAACACCATATATTTT. Translating gives CASSVGGGTAGNTIYF. V is TRBV9 and J is TRBJ1-3; TRBD1 agrees at 7 bases. V trimming: 0 bases; J trimming: 2 bases; junction bases outside the gene matches: 5. The CDR3 runs to 16 residues. Germline values: CDR1 SGDLS, CDR2 YYNGEE.

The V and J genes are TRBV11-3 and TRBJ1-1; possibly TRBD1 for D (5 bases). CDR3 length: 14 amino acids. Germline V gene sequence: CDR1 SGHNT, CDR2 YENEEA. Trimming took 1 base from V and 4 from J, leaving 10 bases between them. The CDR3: CASSLGGAGTEAFF. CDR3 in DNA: TGTGCCAGCAGCTTAGGGGGCGCTGGCACTGAAGCTTTCTTT.

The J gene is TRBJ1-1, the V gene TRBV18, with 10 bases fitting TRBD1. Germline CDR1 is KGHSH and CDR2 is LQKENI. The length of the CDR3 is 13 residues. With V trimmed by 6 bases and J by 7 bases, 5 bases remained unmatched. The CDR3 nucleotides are TGTGCCAGCTCTTTGACAGGGGGCGATGAAGCTTTCTTT. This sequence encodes CASSLTGGDEAFF.

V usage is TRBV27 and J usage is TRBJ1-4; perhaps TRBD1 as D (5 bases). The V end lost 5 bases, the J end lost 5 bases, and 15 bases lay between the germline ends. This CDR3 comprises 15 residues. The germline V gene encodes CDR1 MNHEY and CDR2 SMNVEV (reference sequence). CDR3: CASSPAGHVNEKLFF. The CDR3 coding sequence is TGTGCCAGCAGTCCAGCAGGACACGTCAATGAAAAACTGTTTTTT.

The CDR3 region has the DNA TGTGCCAGCAGCTCCTCCTTCCGCCCAGAGGGGGTATCCAAAAACATTCAGTACTTC. As protein: CASSSSFRPEGVSKNIQYF. This chain joins TRBV7-2 and TRBJ2-4; tentatively, D is TRBD1 (6 bases). The germline V and J ends were trimmed by 4 bases and 2 bases, with 24 bases remaining between them. The CDR3 loop spans 19 amino acids. The germline V gene encodes CDR1 SGHTA and CDR2 FQGNSA.

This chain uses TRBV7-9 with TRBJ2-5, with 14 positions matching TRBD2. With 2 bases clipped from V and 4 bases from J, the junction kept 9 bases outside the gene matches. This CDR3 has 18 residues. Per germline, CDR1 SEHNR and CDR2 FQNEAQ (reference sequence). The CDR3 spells CASSLPGLAGDQGETQYF. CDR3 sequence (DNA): TGTGCCAGCAGCTTACCGGGACTAGCGGGAGATCAAGGAGAGACCCAGTACTTC.

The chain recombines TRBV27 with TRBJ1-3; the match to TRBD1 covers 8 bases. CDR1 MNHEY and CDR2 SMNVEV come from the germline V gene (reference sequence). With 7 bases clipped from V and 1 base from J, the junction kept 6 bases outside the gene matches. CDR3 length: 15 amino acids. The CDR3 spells CASKEQGASGNTIYF. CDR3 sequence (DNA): TGTGCCAGCAAAGAGCAGGGGGCTTCTGGAAACACCATATATTTT.

The CDR3 spells CASSLTSGGLGSEQFF. For the CDR3, the DNA is TGCGCCAGCAGCTTAACTAGCGGGGGCCTTGGTAGTGAGCAGTTCTTC. This rearrangement joins TRBV5-1 to TRBJ2-1; TRBD2 matches 11 bases. V shed 2 bases and J 9 bases; nucleotides not matched to a gene: 10. Germline CDR1 is SGHRS and CDR2 is YFSETQ. The CDR3 is made up of 16 amino acids.

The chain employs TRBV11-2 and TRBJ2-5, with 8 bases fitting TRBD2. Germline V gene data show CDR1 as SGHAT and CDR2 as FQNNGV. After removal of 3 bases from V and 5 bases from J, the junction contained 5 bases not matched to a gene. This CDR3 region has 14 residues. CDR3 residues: CASSFSGGSETQYF. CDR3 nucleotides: TGTGCCAGCAGCTTCAGCGGGGGTTCTGAGACCCAGTACTTC. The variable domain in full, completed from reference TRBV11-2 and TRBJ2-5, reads EAGVAQSPRYKIIEKRQSVAFWCNPISGHATLYWYQQILGQGPKLLIQFQNNGVVDDSQLPKDRFSAERLKGVDSTLKIQPAKLEDSAVYLCASSFSGGSETQYFGPGTRLLVL.

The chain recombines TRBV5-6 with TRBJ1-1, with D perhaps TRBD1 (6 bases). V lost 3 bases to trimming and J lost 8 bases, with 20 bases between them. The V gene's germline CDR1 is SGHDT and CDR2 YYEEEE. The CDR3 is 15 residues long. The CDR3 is CASSSRGAGVTEAFF. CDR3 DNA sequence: TGTGCCAGCAGCTCTCGAGGAGCAGGGGTCACAGAAGCTTTCTTT.

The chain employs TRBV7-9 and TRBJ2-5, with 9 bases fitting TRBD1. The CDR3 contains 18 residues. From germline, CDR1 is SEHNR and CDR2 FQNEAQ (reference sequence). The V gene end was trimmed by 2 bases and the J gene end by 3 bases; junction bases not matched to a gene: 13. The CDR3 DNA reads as TGTGCCAGCAGCTTACGACAGGGCCGGGACAGGGACAAAGAGACCCAGTACTTC. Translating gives CASSLRQGRDRDKETQYF.

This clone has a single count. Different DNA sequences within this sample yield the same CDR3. As DNA, the CDR3 is TGTGCCAGCAGACACAGGGGCCTGAACACTGAAGCTTTCTTT. It codes for CASRHRGLNTEAFF. The J gene is TRBJ1-1, the V gene TRBV2; 7 bases line up with TRBD1. V shed 6 bases and J 0 bases; nucleotides not matched to a gene: 4. The length of the CDR3 is 14 residues. The germline V gene has CDR1 SNHLY and CDR2 FYNNEI.

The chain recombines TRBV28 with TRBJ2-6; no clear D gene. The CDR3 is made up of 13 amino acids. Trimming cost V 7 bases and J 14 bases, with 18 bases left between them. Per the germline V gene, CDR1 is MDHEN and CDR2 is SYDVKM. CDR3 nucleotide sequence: TGTGCCAGCAATACCGGGTCCGGCCCCCTCCTGACTTTC. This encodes CASNTGSGPLLTF.